Shown below are 10 T cell receptor beta chains from a single sample sequenced in a study of response to subunit inactivated influenza vaccine. TCRdb called the RT-PCR reads again in MiXCR, with one record for every CDR3 protein. The sample includes 150,000 to 200,000 distinct CDR3 sequences, over 9.5% of them seen just once. These same records also appear under a second study, on T cells expressing NK-cell markers. That study reports: 5'RACE template switching with UMIs generated TCR beta cDNA.

Specimen: CD8+ T cells sorted from PBMCs, collected 11 to 12 days after vaccination. The receptors come from a man aged 50 to 59 who received an inactivated influenza vaccine.

This clonotype appeared many times. The J gene is TRBJ1-3, the V gene TRBV11-2; D ambiguous. CDR1 SGHAT and CDR2 FQNNGV come from the germline V gene. CDR3 length equals 14 residues. Trimming shortened V by 2 bases and J by 0 bases, and 5 bases separated the two germline ends. The CDR3 protein is CASSLSGSGNTIYF. In DNA, the CDR3 is TGTGCCAGCAGCTTAAGCGGCTCTGGAAACACCATATATTTT.

The genes are TRBV5-5 and TRBJ2-1; 8 bases are shared with TRBD2. The germline CDR1 and CDR2 sequences are SGHKS and YYEKEE (reference sequence). J was trimmed by 5 bases and V by 4 bases; bases with no gene match: 14. The CDR3 loop spans 17 amino acids. CDR3 sequence reads: CASSGRGAGAGDNEQFF. The CDR3 bases are TGTGCCAGCAGCGGGCGGGGGGCAGGGGCCGGAGACAATGAGCAGTTCTTC.

This clonotype appeared many times. This chain links TRBV11-2 with TRBJ2-7; D ambiguous. Per the germline V gene, CDR1 is SGHAT and CDR2 is FQNNGV. CDR3 length: 13 residues. With 3 bases removed from V and 3 bases from J, the gap between germline ends came to 9 bases. Written as DNA, the CDR3 is TGTGCCAGCAGCTTGGCTAACGACTACGAGCAGTACTTC. Encoded protein: CASSLANDYEQYF. Full variable domain (outside the CDR3, taken from reference TRBV11-2 and TRBJ2-7): EAGVAQSPRYKIIEKRQSVAFWCNPISGHATLYWYQQILGQGPKLLIQFQNNGVVDDSQLPKDRFSAERLKGVDSTLKIQPAKLEDSAVYLCASSLANDYEQYFGPGTRLTVT.

CDR3 nucleotide sequence: TGTGCCAGCACCCGGCAGGGGGGTCAAGAGACCCAGTACTTC. Protein product: CASTRQGGQETQYF. This chain connects TRBV13 to TRBJ2-5; D perhaps matches TRBD1 (7 bases). V gave up 7 bases and J gave up 2 bases, with 14 bases separating them. The CDR3 has 14 residues. CDR1 PRHDT and CDR2 FYEKMQ come from the germline V gene (reference sequence).

This clonotype was observed at least ten times. The V and J genes are TRBV12-3 or TRBV12-4 and TRBJ2-7; possibly TRBD2 for D (5 bases). This CDR3 contains 15 residues. Trimming removed 8 bases from V and 4 bases from J, with 21 bases in between. This CDR3 reads CASAGESVGIYEQYF. The DNA for the CDR3 is TGTGCCAGCGCGGGTGAAAGTGTGGGGATTTACGAGCAGTACTTC.

This clonotype has more than one count but fewer than ten. This chain links TRBV7-6 with TRBJ2-3; D unclear. The germline gives CDR1 SGHVS, CDR2 FNYEAQ. The V end lost 2 bases, the J end lost 2 bases, and 8 bases lay between the germline ends. This CDR3 spans 14 amino acids. The chain's CDR3 is CASSLRVFTDTQYF. The CDR3 DNA sequence: TGTGCCAGCAGCTTAAGGGTATTCACAGATACGCAGTATTTT.

This clonotype was counted only a few times. The gene calls are TRBV10-3 and TRBJ2-6; weak D call: TRBD2 (6 bases). The CDR3 totals 16 residues. CDR1 and CDR2 from the germline V gene are ENHRY and SYGVKD. V was cut by 3 bases and J by 4 bases, with 13 bases left in between. The CDR3 spells CAISESWAGGANVLTF. The CDR3 bases are TGTGCCATCAGTGAATCATGGGCGGGAGGGGCCAACGTCCTGACTTTC.

This clonotype was detected ten times or more. This rearrangement joins TRBV10-3 to TRBJ2-7, with TRBD2 matching over 8 bases. Per germline, CDR1 ENHRY and CDR2 SYGVKD. This CDR3 spans 15 amino acids. Germline trimming cut 2 bases from V and 1 base from J; bases unmatched to any gene: 4. This chain's CDR3 is CAISEELAGSYEQYF. The CDR3 DNA reads as TGTGCCATCAGTGAGGAGCTAGCGGGTTCCTACGAGCAGTACTTC.

This clonotype was seen repeatedly, ten times or more. The rearrangement links TRBV7-9 to TRBJ2-7; D is ambiguous. This CDR3 contains 12 residues. Germline CDR1 is SEHNR and CDR2 is FQNEAQ (reference sequence). Deletions cut 5 bases from V and 1 base from J, with 6 bases between. The CDR3 region has the DNA TGTGCCAGCAGCACTACGTCCTACGAGCAGTACTTC. This translates into CASSTTSYEQYF. The full variable domain, completed using reference TRBV7-9 and TRBJ2-7, is DTGVSQNPRHKITKRGQNVTFRCDPISEHNRLYWYRQTLGQGPEFLTYFQNEAQLEKSRLLSDRFSAERPKGSFSTLEIQRTEQGDSAMYLCASSTTSYEQYFGPGTRLTVT.

This clonotype came up a few times. V usage is TRBV7-2 and J usage is TRBJ2-7; 12 bases line up with TRBD2. The CDR3 sequence is 16 residues long. CDR1 and CDR2 (germline): SGHTA, FQGNSA. With 1 base clipped from V and 2 bases from J, the junction kept 3 bases outside the gene matches. In DNA, the CDR3 is TGTGCCAGCAGCTTAGAACTAGCGGGGGGAACCTACGAGCAGTACTTC. Its translation is CASSLELAGGTYEQYF.